This is a list of T cell receptor beta chains from one sample in a study of T-cell reconstitution after alpha-beta-depleted transplantation in children. TCRdb passed the PCR reads through MiXCR, listing each CDR3 protein once. The sample lists about 7,200 distinct CDR3 sequences, 5.3% seen once, with 23% in the top ten. The specimen comprised PBMCs, mostly from graft donor cells, sampled 180 days after TCRalphabeta/CD19-depleted stem cell transplant. The receptor set was obtained from a child in the first two years of life who had a stem cell transplant for acute myeloid leukemia, so the T cells may come from the graft donor. Both conserved end residues are part of each CDR3. The D gene is left open where the match is weak. Part of the rows lack a size; the others show once, few, many or a class for expanded clones.

clone_size: NA
j_call: TRBJ1-4
d_call: NA
v_call: TRBV9
cdr3_nt: TGTGCCAGCAGCTTCAGGCCAGGGGCCCATGAAAAACTGTTTTTT
cdr3_aa: CASSFRPGAHEKLFF

clone_size: NA
j_call: TRBJ2-7
d_call: NA
v_call: TRBV6-6
cdr3_nt: TGTGCCAGCGTCCCAGAAGGTAACGAGCAGTACTTC
cdr3_aa: CASVPEGNEQYF

clone_size: medium-sized
j_call: TRBJ1-4
d_call: NA
v_call: TRBV12-3/TRBV12-4
cdr3_nt: TGTGCCAGCAGACATAGCGGACAGCCTAATGAAAAACTGTTTTTT
cdr3_aa: CASRHSGQPNEKLFF

clone_size: many
j_call: TRBJ2-1
d_call: NA
v_call: TRBV10-1
cdr3_nt: TGCGCCAGCAGTGAGCGACTAGGTTTCGTTGAGCAGTTCTTC
cdr3_aa: CASSERLGFVEQFF

clone_size: many
j_call: TRBJ1-5
d_call: TRBD1
v_call: TRBV12-3/TRBV12-4
cdr3_nt: TGTGCCAGCAGTACCGGGACAGGGGGTTTTCAGCCCCAGCATTTT
cdr3_aa: CASSTGTGGFQPQHF

clone_size: NA
j_call: TRBJ1-2
d_call: NA
v_call: TRBV5-1
cdr3_nt: TGCGCCAGCAGCTTAACAGAGAACTATGGCTACACCTTC
cdr3_aa: CASSLTENYGYTF

clone_size: medium-sized
j_call: TRBJ1-2
d_call: NA
v_call: TRBV28
cdr3_nt: TGTGCCAGCAGTTTAGACAGGAACTATGGCTACACCTTC
cdr3_aa: CASSLDRNYGYTF

clone_size: many
j_call: TRBJ2-7
d_call: NA
v_call: TRBV5-1
cdr3_nt: TGCGCCAGCAGCCTCCACGACGAGCAGTACTTC
cdr3_aa: CASSLHDEQYF

clone_size: medium-sized
j_call: TRBJ2-1
d_call: TRBD2
v_call: TRBV3-1
cdr3_nt: TGTGCCAGCAGCCATCGGACTAGCGGGACCGATGAGCAGTTCTTC
cdr3_aa: CASSHRTSGTDEQFF

clone_size: NA
j_call: TRBJ2-5
d_call: TRBD2
v_call: TRBV7-9
cdr3_nt: TGTGCCAGCAGCTTAGGGGCGGGAGGGCCGCAAGAGACCCAGTACTTC
cdr3_aa: CASSLGAGGPQETQYF

clone_size: many
j_call: TRBJ2-5
d_call: TRBD2
v_call: TRBV7-3
cdr3_nt: TGTGCCAGCAGCCGTACTAGCGGCGAGACCCAGTACTTC
cdr3_aa: CASSRTSGETQYF

clone_size: many
j_call: TRBJ1-1
d_call: TRBD1
v_call: TRBV7-9
cdr3_nt: TGTGCCAGCAGCTTAGGAAGGACAGGGAAAGCTTTCTTT
cdr3_aa: CASSLGRTGKAFF

clone_size: many
j_call: TRBJ2-1
d_call: TRBD1
v_call: TRBV24-1
cdr3_nt: TGTGCCACCAGTGATCCCGCCGGGACAGCTGACTACAATGAGCAGTTCTTC
cdr3_aa: CATSDPAGTADYNEQFF

clone_size: many
j_call: TRBJ1-6
d_call: NA
v_call: TRBV28
cdr3_nt: TGTGGCGCAAGTGATAATTCACCCCTCCACTTT
cdr3_aa: CGASDNSPLHF

clone_size: many
j_call: TRBJ2-7
d_call: TRBD2
v_call: TRBV20-1
cdr3_nt: TGCAGTGCTAGAGCCCCCGAGCGGGAGTGGGGAATCTACGAGCAGTACTTC
cdr3_aa: CSARAPEREWGIYEQYF

clone_size: many
j_call: TRBJ1-1
d_call: NA
v_call: TRBV6-5
cdr3_nt: TGTGCCAGCAGTTACTCCTGGGGGGCTGTTGAAGCTTTCTTT
cdr3_aa: CASSYSWGAVEAFF

clone_size: many
j_call: TRBJ2-5
d_call: NA
v_call: TRBV7-2
cdr3_nt: TGTGCCAGCAGCCTCACAGGGCTCCAAGAGACCCAGTACTTC
cdr3_aa: CASSLTGLQETQYF

clone_size: medium-sized
j_call: TRBJ2-4
d_call: NA
v_call: TRBV7-9
cdr3_nt: TGTGCCAGCAGCCCTAGCGACATTCAGTACTTC
cdr3_aa: CASSPSDIQYF

clone_size: many
j_call: TRBJ2-5
d_call: TRBD1
v_call: TRBV5-1
cdr3_nt: TGCGCCAGCAGCACTGGGACAGGTCAAGAGACCCAGTACTTC
cdr3_aa: CASSTGTGQETQYF

clone_size: many
j_call: TRBJ1-5
d_call: NA
v_call: TRBV6-4
cdr3_nt: TGTGCCAGCAGTGCCCCCGGGGGACCCCAGCATTTT
cdr3_aa: CASSAPGGPQHF

clone_size: many
j_call: TRBJ1-4
d_call: NA
v_call: TRBV7-3
cdr3_nt: TGTGCCAGCAGCTTTTGTGAAAAACTGTTTTTT
cdr3_aa: CASSFCEKLFF

clone_size: many
j_call: TRBJ2-3
d_call: TRBD2
v_call: TRBV5-1
cdr3_nt: TGCGCCAGCAGCCTATCAAACCATCTAGCGGGAGTACCAGATACGCAGTATTTT
cdr3_aa: CASSLSNHLAGVPDTQYF

clone_size: medium-sized
j_call: TRBJ2-7
d_call: TRBD2
v_call: TRBV7-2
cdr3_nt: TGTGCCAGCCAGGGACTAGCGGGAGGGCCCGGCTACGAGCAGTACTTC
cdr3_aa: CASQGLAGGPGYEQYF

clone_size: many
j_call: TRBJ2-1
d_call: NA
v_call: TRBV20-1
cdr3_nt: TGCAGTGCTACCCCGACGGGCGGGAACTATGAGCAGTTCTTC
cdr3_aa: CSATPTGGNYEQFF

clone_size: many
j_call: TRBJ1-3
d_call: NA
v_call: TRBV7-6
cdr3_nt: TGTGCCAGCAGCTTAGGTTTGTTCAACACCATATATTTT
cdr3_aa: CASSLGLFNTIYF

clone_size: many
j_call: TRBJ1-2
d_call: NA
v_call: TRBV18
cdr3_nt: TGTGCCAGCTCAACAGGGTCGGGGGGCTACACCTTC
cdr3_aa: CASSTGSGGYTF

clone_size: many
j_call: TRBJ2-1
d_call: TRBD2
v_call: TRBV20-1
cdr3_nt: TGCAGTGCCCCCCGGGGGGGCGGCGATGAGCAGTTCTTC
cdr3_aa: CSAPRGGGDEQFF

clone_size: many
j_call: TRBJ2-1
d_call: TRBD2
v_call: TRBV9
cdr3_nt: TGTGCCAGCAGCGTAGTTTACGGGAGGGCCTTCAATGAGCAGTTCTTC
cdr3_aa: CASSVVYGRAFNEQFF

clone_size: medium-sized
j_call: TRBJ1-1
d_call: NA
v_call: TRBV5-1
cdr3_nt: TGCGCCAGCAGCTTGGATGGGGGTGGAGCTTTCTTT
cdr3_aa: CASSLDGGGAFF

clone_size: NA
j_call: TRBJ2-7
d_call: NA
v_call: TRBV11-2
cdr3_nt: TGTGCCAGCAGCCTAAACCCGCAGGGCAGCTCCTACGAGCAGTACTTC
cdr3_aa: CASSLNPQGSSYEQYF

clone_size: large
j_call: TRBJ1-5
d_call: TRBD1
v_call: TRBV12-3/TRBV12-4
cdr3_nt: TGTGCCAGCAGTTTACAGGGGGCTCAGCCCCAGCATTTT
cdr3_aa: CASSLQGAQPQHF

clone_size: many
j_call: TRBJ2-3
d_call: TRBD2
v_call: TRBV5-4
cdr3_nt: TGTGCCAGCAGCTTAGCGGCGGGAGTTGGCACAGATACGCAGTATTTT
cdr3_aa: CASSLAAGVGTDTQYF